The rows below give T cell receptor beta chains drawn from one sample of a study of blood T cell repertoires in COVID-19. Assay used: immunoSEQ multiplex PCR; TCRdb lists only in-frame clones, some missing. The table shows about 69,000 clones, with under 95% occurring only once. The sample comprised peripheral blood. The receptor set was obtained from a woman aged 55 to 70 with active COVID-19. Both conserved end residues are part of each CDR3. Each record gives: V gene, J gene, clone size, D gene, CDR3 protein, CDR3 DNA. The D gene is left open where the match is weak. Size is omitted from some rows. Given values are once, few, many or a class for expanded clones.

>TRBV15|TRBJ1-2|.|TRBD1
CATSRDGRGLGGYTF
TGTGCCACCAGCAGAGACGGCAGGGGGCTGGGTGGCTACACCTTC
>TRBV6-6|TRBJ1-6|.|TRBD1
CASSYGGDSSLPPLHF
TGTGCCAGCAGTTACGGCGGGGACAGCAGCTTACCACCCCTCCACTTT
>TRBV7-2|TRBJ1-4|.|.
CASSLRRVATNEKLFF
TGTGCCAGCAGCTTAAGGCGGGTTGCAACTAATGAAAAACTGTTTTTT
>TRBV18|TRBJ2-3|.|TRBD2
CASSTSQGGSSTDTQYF
TGTGCCAGCTCAACGTCTCAGGGAGGGAGTAGCACAGATACGCAGTATTTT
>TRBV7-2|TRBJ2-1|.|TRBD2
CASSSPSGLAGINEQFF
TGTGCCAGCAGCTCCCCGTCGGGACTAGCGGGTATCAATGAGCAGTTCTTC
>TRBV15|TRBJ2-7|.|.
CATSRDRGTYEQYF
TGTGCCACCAGCAGAGATCGAGGCACCTACGAGCAGTACTTC
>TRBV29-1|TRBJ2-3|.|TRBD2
CSSTTASGRRGTQYF
TGCAGCTCTACCACGGCTAGCGGGAGAAGGGGGACGCAGTATTTT
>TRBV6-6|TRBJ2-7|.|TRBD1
CASSYSAGQGTYEQYF
TGTGCCAGCAGTTACTCGGCAGGACAGGGAACCTACGAGCAGTACTTC
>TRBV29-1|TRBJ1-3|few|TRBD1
CSVAGTGEGNTIYF
TGCAGCGTTGCCGGGACAGGGGAAGGAAACACCATATATTTT
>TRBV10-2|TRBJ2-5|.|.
CASRDSGAETQYF
TGCGCCAGCCGGGACTCCGGGGCGGAGACCCAGTACTTC
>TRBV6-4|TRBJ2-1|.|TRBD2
CASAGLAGSEQFF
TGTGCCAGCGCGGGACTAGCGGGAAGTGAGCAGTTCTTC
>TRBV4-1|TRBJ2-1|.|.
CASSQARQGGLSSYNEQFF
TGCGCCAGCAGCCAAGCAAGACAGGGAGGACTTAGCTCCTACAATGAGCAGTTCTTC
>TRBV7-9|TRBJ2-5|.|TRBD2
CASSLGLAGGEETQYF
TGTGCCAGCAGCTTGGGACTAGCGGGAGGTGAGGAGACCCAGTACTTC
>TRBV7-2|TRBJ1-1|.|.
CASSLERDTEAFF
TGTGCCAGCAGCTTAGAGCGGGACACTGAAGCTTTCTTT
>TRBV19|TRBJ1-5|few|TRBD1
CASSSRTGGSADQPQHF
TGTGCCAGTAGTAGCAGAACAGGGGGATCGGCGGATCAGCCCCAGCATTTT
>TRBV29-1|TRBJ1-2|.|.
CSANVRGGYTF
TGCAGCGCGAATGTCCGGGGTGGCTACACCTTC
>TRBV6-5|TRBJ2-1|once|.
CASTRDGEQFF
TGTGCCAGCACGCGGGACGGTGAGCAGTTCTTC
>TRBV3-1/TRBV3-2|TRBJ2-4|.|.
CASSQRVRGRAKNIQYF
TGTGCCAGCAGCCAACGGGTTAGGGGCAGAGCGAAAAACATTCAGTACTTC
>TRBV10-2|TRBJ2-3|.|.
CASSEDLQGADTQYF
TGCGCCAGCAGTGAGGACCTCCAAGGGGCAGATACGCAGTATTTT
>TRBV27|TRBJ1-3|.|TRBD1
CASSLSPTGSGNTIYF
TGTGCCAGCAGTTTATCCCCGACAGGGTCTGGAAACACCATATATTTT
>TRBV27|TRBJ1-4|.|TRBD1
CASSLSGQGVGKLFF
TGTGCCAGCAGTTTATCCGGTCAGGGGGTTGGAAAACTGTTTTTT
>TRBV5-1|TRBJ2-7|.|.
CASSWDNPTYEQYF
TGCGCCAGCAGCTGGGACAACCCAACCTACGAGCAGTACTTC
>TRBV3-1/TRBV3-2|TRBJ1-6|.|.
CASSQVEESPLHF
TGTGCCAGCAGCCAAGTGGAGGAATCCCCCCTCCACTTT
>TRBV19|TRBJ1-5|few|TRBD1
CASSIGTGTGYSNQPQHF
TGTGCCAGTAGTATAGGAACCGGGACAGGATATAGCAATCAGCCCCAGCATTTT
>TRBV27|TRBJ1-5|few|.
CASSATRVFNQPQHF
TGTGCCAGCAGTGCCACCCGGGTTTTCAATCAGCCCCAGCATTTT
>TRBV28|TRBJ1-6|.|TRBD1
CASSHQPGQYNSPLHF
TGTGCCAGCAGCCACCAACCGGGACAGTATAATTCACCCCTCCACTTT
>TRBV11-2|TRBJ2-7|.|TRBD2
CASSLGIAGVYEQYF
TGTGCCAGCAGCTTAGGGATAGCGGGAGTCTACGAGCAGTACTTC
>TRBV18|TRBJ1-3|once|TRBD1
CASSTGQGQNTIYF
TGTGCCAGCTCAACGGGACAGGGGCAAAACACCATATATTTT
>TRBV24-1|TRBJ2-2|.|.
CATSVSGGQTGELFF
TGTGCCACCAGTGTATCTGGGGGCCAAACCGGGGAGCTGTTTTTT